The 18 T cell receptor beta chains below all came from one sample that was sequenced in a study of blood T cell repertoires in COVID-19. The protocol was immunoSEQ multiplex PCR, while the TCRdb copy is restricted to in-frame clones and leaves out a portion. The sample lists 70,000 to 95,000 clones; around 89% were seen once. The sequenced sample was peripheral blood. Receptors originate from a man in his forties or fifties with COVID-19, enrolled during active disease.

This chain links TRBV6-6 with TRBJ2-7, with 7 positions matching TRBD1. The germline gives CDR1 MNHNY, CDR2 SVGAGI (reference sequence). Trimming at V came to 5 bases and at J to 3 bases, leaving 10 bases not matched to a gene. The CDR3 covers 15 residues. CDR3 amino acids: CASSKPRDSLYEQYF. DNA of the CDR3: TGTGCCAGCAGTAAGCCTCGGGACAGCCTCTACGAGCAGTACTTC.

The V and J genes are TRBV30 and TRBJ1-1; 10 bases agree with TRBD1. Losses at the gene ends were 0 bases for V and 6 bases for J; bases not matched to a gene: 4. Germline-derived CDR1 and CDR2 are GTSNPN and SVGIG (reference sequence). The CDR3 length is 14 residues. CDR3 bases: TGTGCCTGGAGTGTTCTTGGACAGGGGGCTGAAGCTTTCTTT. Translation: CAWSVLGQGAEAFF.

This chain connects TRBV6-5 to TRBJ1-1; D is possibly TRBD1 (5 bases). Germline lookup yields CDR1 MNHEY and CDR2 SVGAGI. This CDR3 contains 14 residues. Trimming took 2 bases from V and 1 from J, leaving 8 bases between them. CDR3 region: CASSYGRENTEAFF. CDR3 nucleotides: TGTGCCAGCAGTTACGGCAGGGAGAACACTGAAGCTTTCTTT.

J is TRBJ1-2 and V is TRBV7-6; 9 bases are a match to TRBD1. Germline lookup yields CDR1 SGHVS and CDR2 FNYEAQ. The CDR3 sequence is 16 residues long. Losses at the gene ends were 5 bases for V and 4 bases for J; bases not matched to a gene: 11. In DNA form, the CDR3 reads TGTGCCAGCAGCCCGCTTAGACCGGGACAGGGCTATGGCTACACCTTC. Amino acids: CASSPLRPGQGYGYTF.

The rearrangement links TRBV6-4 to TRBJ2-7; TRBD1 aligns across 9 bases. The V segment lost 5 bases and the J segment 4 bases; nucleotides outside the gene matches: 3. CDR1 MRHNA and CDR2 SNTAGT come from the germline V gene. CDR3 length equals 13 residues. The CDR3 loop is CASSLGQGYEQYF. DNA of the CDR3: TGTGCCAGCAGTCTCGGACAGGGGTACGAGCAGTACTTC.

The rearrangement uses TRBV2 and TRBJ1-1; D perhaps matches TRBD1 (5 bases). Germline-derived CDR1 and CDR2 are SNHLY and FYNNEI. V dropped 5 bases and J dropped 0 bases, with 10 bases sitting between them. The CDR3 runs 14 residues. The chain's CDR3 is CASSFTGLNTEAFF. As DNA, the CDR3 is TGTGCCAGCAGTTTTACAGGACTGAACACTGAAGCTTTCTTT.

The chain uses TRBV21-1 and TRBJ1-1. TRBV21-1 is a documented pseudogene. This CDR3 spans 12 amino acids. The CDR3 region is CASNNISTEAFF. The CDR3 bases are TGTGCCAGCAACAACATTAGCACTGAAGCTTTCTTT.

This chain connects TRBV6-1 to TRBJ1-5; 10 bases are shared with TRBD1. This CDR3 spans 16 amino acids. With 3 bases clipped from V and 7 bases from J, the junction kept 9 bases outside the gene matches. The germline V gene encodes CDR1 MNHNS and CDR2 SASEGT. CDR3 coding DNA: TGTGCCAGCAGTGAGGAAGGACAGGGGGTGGTCCAGCCCCAGCATTTT. Protein: CASSEEGQGVVQPQHF.

This clone appeared a single time. The chain couples TRBV3-1 (or the pseudogene TRBV3-2) to TRBJ1-2; 9 bases line up with TRBD1. CDR1 is LGHDT, CDR2 YNNKEL, per germline (reference sequence). V gave up 10 bases and J gave up 5 bases; unmatched junction bases: 8. This CDR3 is built from 13 residues. The CDR3 DNA reads as TGTGCCACCCGCGGGGGGACAGGGTATGGCTACACCTTC. This translates into CATRGGTGYGYTF.

This chain links TRBV24-1 with TRBJ2-2; 9 bases align to TRBD1. V lost 3 bases to trimming and J lost 0 bases; unmatched junction nucleotides: 7. This CDR3 has 18 residues. Per the germline V gene, CDR1 is KGHDR and CDR2 is SFDVKD. The CDR3 loop reads CATSDLPGQGTNTGELFF. DNA for the CDR3: TGTGCCACCAGTGATCTTCCGGGACAGGGAACGAACACCGGGGAGCTGTTTTTT.

The chain joins TRBV7-2 to TRBJ2-5; a possible D gene is TRBD1 (6 bases). CDR3 length: 13 amino acids. V gave up 5 bases and J gave up 1 base, with 8 bases separating them. Germline lookup yields CDR1 SGHTA and CDR2 FQGNSA. CDR3 protein: CASSRDIQETQYF. The CDR3 nucleotides are TGTGCCAGCAGCCGGGACATCCAAGAGACCCAGTACTTC.

The genes are TRBV4-1 and TRBJ1-3, with D uncertain. This CDR3 has 17 amino acids. V was pared by 1 base and J by 3 bases, with 16 bases between. Germline CDR1 reads MGHRA; CDR2 reads YSYEKL. The CDR3 region is CASSQGPRGPRGNTIYF. CDR3 in DNA: TGCGCCAGCAGCCAAGGCCCCCGGGGTCCACGTGGAAACACCATATATTTT.

The chain employs TRBV3-1 (or the pseudogene TRBV3-2) and TRBJ1-2; D gene unclear. Trimming removed 0 bases from V and 4 bases from J, with 9 bases in between. Germline lookup yields CDR1 LGHDT and CDR2 YNNKEL (reference sequence). The CDR3 extends over 14 amino acids. Here the CDR3 DNA reads TGTGCCAGCAGCCAAGACACCTCTACCTATGGCTACACCTTC. Its protein is CASSQDTSTYGYTF.

This chain connects TRBV2 to TRBJ2-7, with a possible D match to TRBD2 (5 bases). The germline V gene has CDR1 SNHLY and CDR2 FYNNEI. V was shortened by 4 bases and J by 7 bases, with 14 bases between the two germline ends. The length of the CDR3 is 13 residues. The CDR3 is CASSAGLLVEQYF. The CDR3 DNA is TGTGCCAGCAGTGCAGGACTGTTGGTGGAGCAGTACTTC.

This chain joins TRBV18 and TRBJ2-7; no reliable D call. CDR3 length: 14 amino acids. Germline V gene sequence: CDR1 KGHSH, CDR2 LQKENI. V was trimmed by 4 bases and J by 6 bases, leaving 16 bases between them. CDR3 DNA: TGTGCCAGCTCACTGGCGAACTATATGGGCGAGCAGTACTTC. This codes for CASSLANYMGEQYF.

This clone was counted once. The CDR3 DNA is TGCGCCAGCAGTTCCGGGTCGACCTACGAGCAGTACTTC. Translated, it gives CASSSGSTYEQYF. The genes are TRBV5-1 and TRBJ2-7; no definite D call. V was clipped by 5 bases and J by 2 bases, with 11 bases between them. The CDR3 has 13 residues. Germline CDR1 reads SGHRS; CDR2 reads YFSETQ.

V is TRBV3-1 (or the pseudogene TRBV3-2) and J is TRBJ1-2; D gene uncertain. CDR3 length: 14 residues. Trimming removed 0 bases from V and 4 bases from J, with 9 bases in between. The germline CDR1 and CDR2 sequences are LGHDT and YNNKEL (reference sequence). The CDR3 reads CASSQDVQVYGYTF. DNA for the CDR3: TGTGCCAGCAGCCAAGATGTCCAGGTCTATGGCTACACCTTC.

The CDR3 protein is CASSSHPFYTF. The CDR3 bases are TGTGCCAGCAGCTCACATCCATTCTACACCTTC. V gene TRBV5-5 combines with J gene TRBJ1-2; D is ambiguous. This CDR3 spans 11 amino acids. Trimming took off 3 bases at V and 10 bases at J, with 10 bases between the two ends. Germline assignment: CDR1 SGHKS and CDR2 YYEKEE (reference sequence).